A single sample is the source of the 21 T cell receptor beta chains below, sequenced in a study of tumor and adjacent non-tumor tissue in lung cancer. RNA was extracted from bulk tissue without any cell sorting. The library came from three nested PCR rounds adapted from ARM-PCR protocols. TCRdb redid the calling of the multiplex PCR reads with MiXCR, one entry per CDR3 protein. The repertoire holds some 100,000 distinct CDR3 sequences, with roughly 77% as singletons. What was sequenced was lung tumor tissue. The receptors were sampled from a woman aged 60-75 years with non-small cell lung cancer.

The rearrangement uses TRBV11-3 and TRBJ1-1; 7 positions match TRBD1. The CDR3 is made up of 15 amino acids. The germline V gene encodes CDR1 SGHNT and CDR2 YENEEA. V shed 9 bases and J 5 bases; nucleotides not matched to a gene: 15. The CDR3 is CASSTQQGIKTEAFF. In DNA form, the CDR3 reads TGTGCCAGTAGCACCCAACAGGGGATAAAGACTGAAGCTTTCTTT.

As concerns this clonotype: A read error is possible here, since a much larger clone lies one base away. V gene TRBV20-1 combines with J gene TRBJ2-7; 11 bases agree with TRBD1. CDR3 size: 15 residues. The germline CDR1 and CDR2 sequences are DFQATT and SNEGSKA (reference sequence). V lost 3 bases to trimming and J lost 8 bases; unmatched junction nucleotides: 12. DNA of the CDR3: TGCAGTGCTAGGGAACCGGGACAGGGGGTAAAAAAGCAGTACTTC. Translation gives CSAREPGQGVKKQYF.

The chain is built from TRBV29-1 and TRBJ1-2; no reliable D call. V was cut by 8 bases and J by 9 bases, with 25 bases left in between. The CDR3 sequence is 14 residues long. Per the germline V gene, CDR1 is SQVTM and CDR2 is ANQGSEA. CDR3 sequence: CSMNPTRGKNCYTF. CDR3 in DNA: TGCAGCATGAATCCGACACGGGGAAAGAATTGCTACACCTTC.

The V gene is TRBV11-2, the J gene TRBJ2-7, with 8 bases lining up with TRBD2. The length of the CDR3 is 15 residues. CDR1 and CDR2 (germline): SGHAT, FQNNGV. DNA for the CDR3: TGTGTCAACAGCTACGGGACTGGCGGGGGGTACGAGCAGTACTTC. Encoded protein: CVNSYGTGGGYEQYF.

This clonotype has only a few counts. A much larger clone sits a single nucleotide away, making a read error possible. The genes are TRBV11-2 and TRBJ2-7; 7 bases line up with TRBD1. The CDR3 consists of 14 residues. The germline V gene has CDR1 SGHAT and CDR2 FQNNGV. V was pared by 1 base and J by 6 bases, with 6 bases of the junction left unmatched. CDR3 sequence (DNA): TGTGCCAGCAGCTTAGTAGGGACAGTGATCGAGCAGTACTTC. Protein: CASSLVGTVIEQYF.

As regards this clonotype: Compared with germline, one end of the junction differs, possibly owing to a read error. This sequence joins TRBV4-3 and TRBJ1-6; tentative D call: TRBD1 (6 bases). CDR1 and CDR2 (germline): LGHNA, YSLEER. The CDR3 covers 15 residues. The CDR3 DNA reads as TGCGCCAGCAGCCCCGGGGACAAGGGAAATACACCCCTTCAGTTT. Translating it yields CASSPGDKGNTPLQF.

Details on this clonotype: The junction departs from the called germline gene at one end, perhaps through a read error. The CDR3, as DNA: TGTACCAGCAGCTTAGTATTGGCGGCGCACACCGGGGAGATGTTCTTT. It is translated as CTSSLVLAAHTGEMFF. This chain joins TRBV11-2 and TRBJ2-2; D is perhaps TRBD2 (5 bases). The CDR3 extends over 16 amino acids. The germline CDR1 and CDR2 sequences are SGHAT and FQNNGV. Variable domain in full (rest from reference TRBV11-2 and TRBJ2-2): EAGVAQSPRYKIIEKRQSVAFWCNPISGHATLYWYQQILGQGPKLLIQFQNNGVVDDSQLPKDRFSAERLKGVDSTLKIQPAKLEDSAVYLCTSSLVLAAHTGEMFFGEGSRLTVL.

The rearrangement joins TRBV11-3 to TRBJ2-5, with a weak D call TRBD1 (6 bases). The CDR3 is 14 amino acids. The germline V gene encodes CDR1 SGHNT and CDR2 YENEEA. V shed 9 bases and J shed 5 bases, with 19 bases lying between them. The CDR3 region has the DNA TGTGCCAGTGGCTCCGGACAGCTTCTTGAGACCCAGTACTTC. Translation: CASGSGQLLETQYF.

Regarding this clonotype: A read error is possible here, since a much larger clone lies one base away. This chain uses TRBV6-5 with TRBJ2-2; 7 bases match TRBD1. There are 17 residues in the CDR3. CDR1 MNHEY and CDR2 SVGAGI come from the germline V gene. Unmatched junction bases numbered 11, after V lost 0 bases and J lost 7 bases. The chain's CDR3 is CASSYSAQGIIIGELFF. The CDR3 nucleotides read TGTGCCAGCAGTTACTCAGCACAGGGGATTATTATCGGGGAGCTGTTTTTT.

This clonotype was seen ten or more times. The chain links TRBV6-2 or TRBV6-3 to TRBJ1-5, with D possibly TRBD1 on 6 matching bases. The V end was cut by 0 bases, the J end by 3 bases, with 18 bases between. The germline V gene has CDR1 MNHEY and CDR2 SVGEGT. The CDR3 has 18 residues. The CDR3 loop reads CASSYSPHDRLNNQPQHF. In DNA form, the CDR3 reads TGTGCCAGCAGTTACTCTCCCCACGACAGGCTAAACAATCAGCCCCAGCATTTT.

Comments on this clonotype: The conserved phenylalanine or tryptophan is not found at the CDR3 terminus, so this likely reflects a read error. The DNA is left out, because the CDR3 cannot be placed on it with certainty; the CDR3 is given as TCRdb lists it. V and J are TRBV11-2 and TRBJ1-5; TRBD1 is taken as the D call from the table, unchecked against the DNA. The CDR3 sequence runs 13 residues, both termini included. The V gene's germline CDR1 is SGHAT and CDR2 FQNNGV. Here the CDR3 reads CASSRDRGQPQNS.

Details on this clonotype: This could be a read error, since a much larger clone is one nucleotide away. CDR3 protein: CATGPGDLKNTQYF. CDR3 nucleotides: TGTGCCACCGGACCGGGCGACTTGAAGAATACGCAGTATTTT. V usage is TRBV19 and J usage is TRBJ2-3; D is ambiguous. The V gene's germline CDR1 is LNHDA and CDR2 SQIVND (reference sequence). V dropped 10 bases and J dropped 7 bases, with 21 bases sitting between them. The CDR3 covers 14 residues.

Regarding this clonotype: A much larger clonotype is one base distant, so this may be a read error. CDR3 sequence: CTSSAGQVNTEAFF. For the CDR3, the DNA is TGTACCAGCAGCGCGGGACAGGTGAACACTGAAGCTTTCTTT. The gene calls are TRBV7-9 and TRBJ1-1, with TRBD1 matching 8 bases. CDR3 length: 14 residues. CDR1 is SEHNR, CDR2 FQNEAQ, per germline (reference sequence). Full variable domain (remainder filled in from reference TRBV7-9 and TRBJ1-1): DTGVSQNPRHKITKRGQNVTFRCDPISEHNRLYWYRQTLGQGPEFLTYFQNEAQLEKSRLLSDRFSAERPKGSFSTLEIQRTEQGDSAMYLCTSSAGQVNTEAFFGQGTRLTVV.

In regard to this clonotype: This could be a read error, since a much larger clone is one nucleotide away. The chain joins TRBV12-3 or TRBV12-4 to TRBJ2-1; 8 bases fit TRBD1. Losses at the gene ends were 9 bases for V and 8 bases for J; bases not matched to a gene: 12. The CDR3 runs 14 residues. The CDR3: CARIHRTGCYEQFF. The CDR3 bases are TGTGCCAGAATCCACCGGACAGGGTGCTATGAGCAGTTCTTC.

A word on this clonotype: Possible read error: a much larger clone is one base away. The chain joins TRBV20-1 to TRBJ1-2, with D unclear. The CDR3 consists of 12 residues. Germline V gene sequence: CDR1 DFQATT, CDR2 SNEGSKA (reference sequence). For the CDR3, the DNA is TGCAGTGTTAGAGTCCCGGGAGAGGGCTACACCTTC. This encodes CSVRVPGEGYTF.

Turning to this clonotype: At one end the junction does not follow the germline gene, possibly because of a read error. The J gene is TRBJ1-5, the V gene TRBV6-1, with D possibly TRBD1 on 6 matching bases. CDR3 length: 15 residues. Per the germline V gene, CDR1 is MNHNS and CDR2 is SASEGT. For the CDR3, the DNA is TGTGCCAGCAGCGAGGTCGACAGGAATCATCATCCCCAGCATTTT. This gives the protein CASSEVDRNHHPQHF.

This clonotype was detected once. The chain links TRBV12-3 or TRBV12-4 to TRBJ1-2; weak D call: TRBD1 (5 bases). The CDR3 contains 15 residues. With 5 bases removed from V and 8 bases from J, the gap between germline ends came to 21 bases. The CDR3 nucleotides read TGTGCCAGCAGTCAGATAGGGGCCGCCGTAGGAGGCTACACCTTC. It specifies CASSQIGAAVGGYTF.

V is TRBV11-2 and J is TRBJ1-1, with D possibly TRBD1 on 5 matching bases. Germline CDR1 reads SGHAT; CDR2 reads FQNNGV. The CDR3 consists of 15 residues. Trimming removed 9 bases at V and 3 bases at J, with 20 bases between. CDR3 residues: CARSPRGVDDTEAFF. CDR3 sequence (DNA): TGTGCCAGAAGCCCCCGGGGGGTTGATGACACTGAAGCTTTCTTT.

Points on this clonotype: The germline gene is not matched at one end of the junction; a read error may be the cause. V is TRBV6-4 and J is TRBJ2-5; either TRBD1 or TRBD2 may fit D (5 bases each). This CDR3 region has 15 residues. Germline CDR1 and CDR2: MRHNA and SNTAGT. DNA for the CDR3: TGTGCCAGCATACCGGGACCAGCGGACCAAGAGATCCAGTACTTC. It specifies CASIPGPADQEIQYF.

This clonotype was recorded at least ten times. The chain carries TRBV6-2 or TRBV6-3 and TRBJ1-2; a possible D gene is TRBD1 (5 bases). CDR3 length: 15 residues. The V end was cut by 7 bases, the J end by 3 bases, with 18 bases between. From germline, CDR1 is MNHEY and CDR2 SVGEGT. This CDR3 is CASTPRERPYYGYTF. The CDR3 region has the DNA TGTGCCAGCACCCCCAGGGAGAGGCCCTACTATGGCTACACCTTC.

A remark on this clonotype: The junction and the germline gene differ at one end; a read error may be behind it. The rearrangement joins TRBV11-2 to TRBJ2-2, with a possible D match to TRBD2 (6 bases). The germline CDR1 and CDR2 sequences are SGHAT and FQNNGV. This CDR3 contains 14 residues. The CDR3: CASILRLVSGEMFF. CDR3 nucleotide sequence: TGTGCCAGCATTCTCCGACTAGTTTCCGGGGAGATGTTTTTT.